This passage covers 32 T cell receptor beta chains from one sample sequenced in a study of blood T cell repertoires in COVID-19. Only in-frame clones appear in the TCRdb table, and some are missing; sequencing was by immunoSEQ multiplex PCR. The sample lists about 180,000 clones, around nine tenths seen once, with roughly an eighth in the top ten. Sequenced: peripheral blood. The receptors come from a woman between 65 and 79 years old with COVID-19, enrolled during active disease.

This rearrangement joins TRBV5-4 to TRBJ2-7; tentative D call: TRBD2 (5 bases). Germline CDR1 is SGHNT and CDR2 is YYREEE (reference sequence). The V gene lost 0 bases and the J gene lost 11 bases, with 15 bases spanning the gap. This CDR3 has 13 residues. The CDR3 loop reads CASSLAGIDAEYF. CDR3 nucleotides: TGTGCCAGCAGCTTGGCCGGGATAGACGCTGAGTACTTC. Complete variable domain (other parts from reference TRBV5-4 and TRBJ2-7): ETGVTQSPTHLIKTRGQQVTLRCSSQSGHNTVSWYQQALGQGPQFIFQYYREEENGRGNFPPRFSGLQFPNYSSELNVNALELDDSALYLCASSLAGIDAEYFGPGTRLTVT.

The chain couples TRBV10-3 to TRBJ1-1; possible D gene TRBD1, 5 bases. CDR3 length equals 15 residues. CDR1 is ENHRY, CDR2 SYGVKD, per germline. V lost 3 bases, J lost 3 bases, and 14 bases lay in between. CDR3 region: CAISETEGTDTEAFF. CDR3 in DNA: TGTGCCATCAGTGAAACGGAGGGGACGGACACTGAAGCTTTCTTT.

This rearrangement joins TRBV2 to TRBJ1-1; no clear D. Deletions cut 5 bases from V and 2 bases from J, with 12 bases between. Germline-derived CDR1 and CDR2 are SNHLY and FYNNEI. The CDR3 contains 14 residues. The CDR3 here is CASSLTGGNTEAFF. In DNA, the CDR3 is TGTGCCAGCAGTTTGACGGGTGGAAACACTGAAGCTTTCTTT.

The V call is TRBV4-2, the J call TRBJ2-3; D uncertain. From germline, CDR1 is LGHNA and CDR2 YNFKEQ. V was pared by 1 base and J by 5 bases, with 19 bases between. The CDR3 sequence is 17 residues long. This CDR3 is CASSQGVDSYFGDTQYF. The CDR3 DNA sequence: TGTGCCAGCAGCCAAGGCGTCGATAGTTACTTCGGAGATACGCAGTATTTT.

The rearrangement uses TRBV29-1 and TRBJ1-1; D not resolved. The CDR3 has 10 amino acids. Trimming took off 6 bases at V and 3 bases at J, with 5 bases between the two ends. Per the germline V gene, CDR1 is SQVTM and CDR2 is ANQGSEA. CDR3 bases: TGCAGCGTGACTCACACTGAAGCTTTCTTT. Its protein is CSVTHTEAFF.

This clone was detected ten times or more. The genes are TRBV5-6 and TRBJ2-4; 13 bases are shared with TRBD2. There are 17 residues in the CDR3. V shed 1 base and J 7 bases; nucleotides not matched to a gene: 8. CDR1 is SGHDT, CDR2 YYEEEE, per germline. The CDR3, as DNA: TGTGCCAGCAGCTTGTTAACTAGCGGGAGGGCCGGGAACATTCAGTACTTC. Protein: CASSLLTSGRAGNIQYF.

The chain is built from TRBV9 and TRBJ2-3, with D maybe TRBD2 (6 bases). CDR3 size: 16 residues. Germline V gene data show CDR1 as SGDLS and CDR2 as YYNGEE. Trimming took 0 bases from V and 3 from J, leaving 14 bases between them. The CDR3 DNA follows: TGTGCCAGCAGCGTAGCCGGGAGTCTGGGTACAGATACGCAGTATTTT. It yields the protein CASSVAGSLGTDTQYF. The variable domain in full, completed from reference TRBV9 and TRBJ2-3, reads DSGVTQTPKHLITATGQRVTLRCSPRSGDLSVYWYQQSLDQGLQFLIQYYNGEERAKGNILERFSAQQFPDLHSELNLSSLELGDSALYFCASSVAGSLGTDTQYFGPGTRLTVL.

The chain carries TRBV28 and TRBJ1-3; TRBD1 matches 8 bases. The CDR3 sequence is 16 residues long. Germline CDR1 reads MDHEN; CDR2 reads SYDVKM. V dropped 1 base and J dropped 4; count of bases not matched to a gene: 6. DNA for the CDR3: TGTGCCAGCAGTTTATACAGGGGGTCTTCCGGAAACACCATATATTTT. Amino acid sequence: CASSLYRGSSGNTIYF.

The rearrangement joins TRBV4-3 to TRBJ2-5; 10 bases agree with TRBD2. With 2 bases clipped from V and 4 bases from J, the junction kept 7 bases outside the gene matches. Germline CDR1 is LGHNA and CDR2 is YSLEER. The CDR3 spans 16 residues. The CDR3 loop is CASSQRLAGDAETQYF. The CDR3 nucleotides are TGCGCCAGCAGCCAACGCCTAGCGGGAGACGCAGAGACCCAGTACTTC.

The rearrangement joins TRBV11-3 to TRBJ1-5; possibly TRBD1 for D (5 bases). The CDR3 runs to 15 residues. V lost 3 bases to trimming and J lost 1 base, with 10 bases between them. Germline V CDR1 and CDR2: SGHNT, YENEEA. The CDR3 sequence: CASSFLGVSNQPQHF. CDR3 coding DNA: TGTGCCAGCAGCTTTTTAGGGGTGAGCAATCAGCCCCAGCATTTT.

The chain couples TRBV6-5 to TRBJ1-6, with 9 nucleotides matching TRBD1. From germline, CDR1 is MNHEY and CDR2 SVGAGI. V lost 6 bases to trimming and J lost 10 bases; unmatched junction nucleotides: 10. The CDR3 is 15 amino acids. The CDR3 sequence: CASRVQGAGRSPLHF. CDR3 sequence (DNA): TGTGCCAGCAGAGTACAGGGGGCGGGTCGATCACCCCTCCACTTT.

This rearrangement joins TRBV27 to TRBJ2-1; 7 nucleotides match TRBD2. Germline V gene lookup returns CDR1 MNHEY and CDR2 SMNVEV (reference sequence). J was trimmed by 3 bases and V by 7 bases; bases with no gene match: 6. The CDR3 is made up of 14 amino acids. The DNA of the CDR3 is TGTGCCAGCACGGCGGGAGCCAGCTACAATGAGCAGTTCTTC. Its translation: CASTAGASYNEQFF.

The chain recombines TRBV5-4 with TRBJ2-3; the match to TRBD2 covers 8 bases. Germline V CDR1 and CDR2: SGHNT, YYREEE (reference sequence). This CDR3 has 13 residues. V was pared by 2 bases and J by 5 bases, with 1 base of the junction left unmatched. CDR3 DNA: TGTGCCAGCAGCTTAGCGGGAGAAGATACGCAGTATTTT. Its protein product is CASSLAGEDTQYF. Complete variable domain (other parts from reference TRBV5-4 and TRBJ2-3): ETGVTQSPTHLIKTRGQQVTLRCSSQSGHNTVSWYQQALGQGPQFIFQYYREEENGRGNFPPRFSGLQFPNYSSELNVNALELDDSALYLCASSLAGEDTQYFGPGTRLTVL.

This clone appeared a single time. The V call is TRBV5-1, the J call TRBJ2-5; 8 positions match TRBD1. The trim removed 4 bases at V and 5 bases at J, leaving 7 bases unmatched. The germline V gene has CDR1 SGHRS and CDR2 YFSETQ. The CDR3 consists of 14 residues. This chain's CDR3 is CASSPGQGFETQYF. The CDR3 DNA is TGCGCCAGCAGCCCAGGACAGGGATTTGAGACCCAGTACTTC.

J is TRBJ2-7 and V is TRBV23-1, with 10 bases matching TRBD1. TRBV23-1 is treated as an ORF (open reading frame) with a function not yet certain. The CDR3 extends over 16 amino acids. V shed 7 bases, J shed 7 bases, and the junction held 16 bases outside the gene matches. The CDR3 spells CASKRFSGQGTREQYF. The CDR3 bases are TGCGCCAGCAAACGCTTCTCGGGACAGGGGACGCGGGAGCAGTACTTC.

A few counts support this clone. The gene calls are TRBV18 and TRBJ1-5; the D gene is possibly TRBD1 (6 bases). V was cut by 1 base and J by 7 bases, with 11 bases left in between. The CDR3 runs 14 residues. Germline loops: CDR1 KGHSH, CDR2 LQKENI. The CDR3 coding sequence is TGTGCCAGCTCACCACGACGGGACAAACAGCCCCAGCATTTT. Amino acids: CASSPRRDKQPQHF.

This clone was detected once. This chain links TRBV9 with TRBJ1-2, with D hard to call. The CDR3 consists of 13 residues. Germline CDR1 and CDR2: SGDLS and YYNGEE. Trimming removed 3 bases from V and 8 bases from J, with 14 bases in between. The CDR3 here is CASSAETSGGYTF. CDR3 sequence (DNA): TGTGCCAGCAGCGCCGAAACAAGCGGGGGCTACACCTTC.

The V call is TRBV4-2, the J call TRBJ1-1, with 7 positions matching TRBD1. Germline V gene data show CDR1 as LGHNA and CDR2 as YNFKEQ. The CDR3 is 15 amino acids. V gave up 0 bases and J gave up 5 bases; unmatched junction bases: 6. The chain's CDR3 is CASSQESRQGTEAFF. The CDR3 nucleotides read TGTGCCAGCAGCCAAGAATCGAGACAGGGAACTGAAGCTTTCTTT.

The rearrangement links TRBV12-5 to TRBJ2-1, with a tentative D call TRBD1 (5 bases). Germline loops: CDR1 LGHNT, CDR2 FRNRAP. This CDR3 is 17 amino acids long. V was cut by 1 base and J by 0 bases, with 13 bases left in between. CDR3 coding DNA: TGTGCTAGTGGTTTGGCCCCAGGGCGAGACTCCTACAATGAGCAGTTCTTC. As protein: CASGLAPGRDSYNEQFF.

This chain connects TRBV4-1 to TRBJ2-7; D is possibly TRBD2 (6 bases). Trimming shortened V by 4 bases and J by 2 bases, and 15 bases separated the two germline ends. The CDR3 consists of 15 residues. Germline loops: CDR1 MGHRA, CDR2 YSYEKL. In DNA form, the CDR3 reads TGCGCCAGCAGCCGCACCGGGACTGGAACCTACGAGCAGTACTTC. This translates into CASSRTGTGTYEQYF.

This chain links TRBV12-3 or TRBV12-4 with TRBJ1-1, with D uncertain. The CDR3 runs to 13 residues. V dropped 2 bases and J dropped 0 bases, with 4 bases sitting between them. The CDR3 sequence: CASSLLLNTEAFF. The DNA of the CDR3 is TGTGCCAGCAGTTTACTCCTGAACACTGAAGCTTTCTTT.

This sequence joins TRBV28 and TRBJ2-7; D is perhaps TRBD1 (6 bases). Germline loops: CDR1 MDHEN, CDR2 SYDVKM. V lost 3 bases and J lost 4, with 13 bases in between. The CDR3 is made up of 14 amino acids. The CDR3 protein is CASSFRGPSYEQYF. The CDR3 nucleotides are TGTGCCAGCAGTTTCAGGGGCCCCTCGTACGAGCAGTACTTC. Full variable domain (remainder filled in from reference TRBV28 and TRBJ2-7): DVKVTQSSRYLVKRTGEKVFLECVQDMDHENMFWYRQDPGLGLRLIYFSYDVKMKEKGDIPEGYSVSREKKERFSLILESASTNQTSMYLCASSFRGPSYEQYFGPGTRLTVT.

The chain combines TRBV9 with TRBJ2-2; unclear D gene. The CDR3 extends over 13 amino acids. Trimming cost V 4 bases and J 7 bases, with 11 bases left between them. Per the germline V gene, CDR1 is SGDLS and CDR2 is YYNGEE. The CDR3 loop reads CASSPRLLGELFF. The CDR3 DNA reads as TGTGCCAGCAGCCCCCGCTTACTCGGGGAGCTGTTTTTT.

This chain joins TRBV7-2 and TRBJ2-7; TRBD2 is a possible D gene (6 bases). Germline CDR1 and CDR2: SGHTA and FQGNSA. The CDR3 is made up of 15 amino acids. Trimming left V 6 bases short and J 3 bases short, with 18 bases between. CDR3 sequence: CASRRLGTSLYEQYF. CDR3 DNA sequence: TGTGCCAGCAGGAGACTAGGAACGTCTCTCTACGAGCAGTACTTC.

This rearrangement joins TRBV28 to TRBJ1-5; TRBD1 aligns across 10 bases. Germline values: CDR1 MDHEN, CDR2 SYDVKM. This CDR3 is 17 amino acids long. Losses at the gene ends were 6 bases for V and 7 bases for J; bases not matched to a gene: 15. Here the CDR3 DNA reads TGTGCCAGCAGCCTAACCGGGACAGGGGTATCGGGGCAGCCCCAGCATTTT. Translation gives CASSLTGTGVSGQPQHF. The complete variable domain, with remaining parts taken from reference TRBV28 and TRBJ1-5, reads DVKVTQSSRYLVKRTGEKVFLECVQDMDHENMFWYRQDPGLGLRLIYFSYDVKMKEKGDIPEGYSVSREKKERFSLILESASTNQTSMYLCASSLTGTGVSGQPQHFGDGTRLSIL.

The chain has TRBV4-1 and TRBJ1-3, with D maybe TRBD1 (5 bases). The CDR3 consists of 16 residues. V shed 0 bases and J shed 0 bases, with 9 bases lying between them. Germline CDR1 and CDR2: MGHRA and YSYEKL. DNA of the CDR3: TGCGCCAGCAGCCAAGATAGGGGTCTCTCTGGAAACACCATATATTTT. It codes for CASSQDRGLSGNTIYF.

Here the CDR3 reads CASSEETEPLRGANVLTF. The CDR3 DNA follows: TGTGCCAGCAGTGAGGAGACAGAGCCTCTTCGTGGGGCCAACGTCCTGACTTTC. This chain joins TRBV6-1 and TRBJ2-6; D perhaps matches TRBD1 (5 bases). Per germline, CDR1 MNHNS and CDR2 SASEGT. This CDR3 has 18 amino acids. V was shortened by 3 bases and J by 3 bases, with 18 bases between the two germline ends.

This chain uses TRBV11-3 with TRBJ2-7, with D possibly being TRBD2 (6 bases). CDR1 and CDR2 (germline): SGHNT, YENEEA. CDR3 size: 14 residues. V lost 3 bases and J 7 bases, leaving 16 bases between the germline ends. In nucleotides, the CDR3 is TGTGCCAGCAGCTTCCGGGACCCTGGAGGGGAGCAGTACTTC. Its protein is CASSFRDPGGEQYF.

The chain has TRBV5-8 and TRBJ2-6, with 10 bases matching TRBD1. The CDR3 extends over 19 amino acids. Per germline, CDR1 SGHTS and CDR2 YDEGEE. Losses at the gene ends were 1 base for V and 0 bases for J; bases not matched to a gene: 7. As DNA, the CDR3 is TGTGCCAGCAGCTTGTTTCCCGGGACAGGGGCCTCTGGGGCCAACGTCCTGACTTTC. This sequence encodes CASSLFPGTGASGANVLTF.

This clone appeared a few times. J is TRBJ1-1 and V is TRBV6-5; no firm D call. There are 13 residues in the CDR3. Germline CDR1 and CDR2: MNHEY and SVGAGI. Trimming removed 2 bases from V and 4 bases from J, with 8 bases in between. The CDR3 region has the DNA TGTGCCAGCAGTTACGCCCCGGGCACTGAAGCTTTCTTT. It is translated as CASSYAPGTEAFF.

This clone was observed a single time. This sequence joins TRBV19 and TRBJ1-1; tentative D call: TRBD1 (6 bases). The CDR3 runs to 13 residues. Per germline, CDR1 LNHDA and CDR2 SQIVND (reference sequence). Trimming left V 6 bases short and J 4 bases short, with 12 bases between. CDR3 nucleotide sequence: TGTGCCAGTAGCGCAGGGGTACGCACTGAAGCTTTCTTT. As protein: CASSAGVRTEAFF.

The CDR3 DNA sequence: TGTGCCAGCAGCCTTCTGACAGGGGAGACTGAAGCTTTCTTT. It specifies CASSLLTGETEAFF. The genes are TRBV28 and TRBJ1-1; TRBD1 matches at 8 bases. The CDR3 totals 14 residues. With V trimmed by 6 bases and J by 5 bases, 8 bases remained unmatched. CDR1 and CDR2 (germline): MDHEN, SYDVKM.